The 11 T cell receptor beta chains below all came from one sample that was sequenced in a study of response to subunit inactivated influenza vaccine. In TCRdb, the RT-PCR reads were re-called with MiXCR into one record per CDR3 protein. The table shows around 750,000 distinct CDR3 sequences, with about 20% occurring only once. This sample comprised PBMCs from blood, obtained 5 to 6 days after vaccination. The source is a man aged 50 to 59 who received an inactivated influenza vaccine.

The V and J genes are TRBV7-2 and TRBJ2-7; the match to TRBD2 covers 8 bases. The CDR3 runs 17 residues. Germline values: CDR1 SGHTA, CDR2 FQGNSA. The J segment lost 2 bases and the V segment lost 5 bases, leaving 14 bases of the junction unmatched. CDR3 coding DNA: TGTGCCAGCAGCGTCACGGGACTAGTAGTCCCAACCTACGAGCAGTACTTC. Amino acids: CASSVTGLVVPTYEQYF.

The chain is built from TRBV20-1 and TRBJ2-7; the D is unclear. With 1 base removed from V and 0 bases from J, the gap between germline ends came to 7 bases. The CDR3 has 13 amino acids. Germline V gene data show CDR1 as DFQATT and CDR2 as SNEGSKA (reference sequence). The CDR3 loop reads CSARVPNSYEQYF. The CDR3 coding sequence is TGCAGTGCTAGAGTTCCCAACTCCTACGAGCAGTACTTC.

The rearrangement links TRBV11-2 to TRBJ1-1; unclear D gene. Germline CDR1 and CDR2: SGHAT and FQNNGV. The ends were cut back, 11 bases at V and 1 base at J, with 17 bases in the middle. The CDR3 totals 14 residues. CDR3 sequence reads: CASARPQQNTEAFF. As DNA, the CDR3 is TGTGCCTCAGCTCGCCCCCAGCAGAACACTGAAGCTTTCTTT.

The table lists this clonotype with a few counts. V is TRBV12-3 or TRBV12-4 and J is TRBJ2-7, with 11 nucleotides matching TRBD1. V lost 1 base and J lost 2; bases outside the gene matches: 1. CDR3 length: 15 amino acids. In nucleotides, the CDR3 is TGTGCCAGCAGTTTAGGGGGACAGGGGGCCTACGAGCAGTACTTC. Translating gives CASSLGGQGAYEQYF.

The rearrangement joins TRBV5-5 to TRBJ2-1; possibly TRBD1 for D (6 bases). The V end lost 1 base, the J end lost 4 bases, and 15 bases lay between the germline ends. The CDR3 runs 16 residues. The germline V gene encodes CDR1 SGHKS and CDR2 YYEKEE (reference sequence). The CDR3 sequence is CASSLLVGASYNEQFF. CDR3 sequence (DNA): TGTGCCAGCAGCTTGCTAGTGGGGGCAAGTTACAATGAGCAGTTCTTC.

The chain carries TRBV7-2 and TRBJ2-7, with D tentatively TRBD2 (6 bases). CDR1 and CDR2 (germline): SGHTA, FQGNSA. This CDR3 region has 15 residues. V dropped 1 base and J dropped 3 bases, with 13 bases sitting between them. CDR3 sequence reads: CASSLGRRAIYEQYF. DNA of the CDR3: TGTGCCAGCAGCTTAGGACGGAGGGCGATCTACGAGCAGTACTTC.

The V gene is TRBV4-1, the J gene TRBJ2-1; TRBD2 might be the D (6 bases). V lost 4 bases and J 6 bases, leaving 16 bases between the germline ends. Germline CDR1 reads MGHRA; CDR2 reads YSYEKL. This CDR3 spans 15 amino acids. Written as DNA, the CDR3 is TGCGCCAGCAGCCGGGAGGCCCTCACCTTCAATGAGCAGTTCTTC. Protein product: CASSREALTFNEQFF.

This clonotype was detected only a few times. V is TRBV20-1 and J is TRBJ2-1; 9 nucleotides line up with TRBD1. This CDR3 is 16 amino acids long. The V gene's germline CDR1 is DFQATT and CDR2 SNEGSKA (reference sequence). After removal of 3 bases from V and 3 bases from J, the junction contained 9 bases not matched to a gene. The CDR3 DNA follows: TGCAGTGCTAGCACCTCAACAGGGGGCGTCTACAATGAGCAGTTCTTC. Its translation is CSASTSTGGVYNEQFF.

This clonotype showed up just a few times. J is TRBJ2-1 and V is TRBV28, with a tentative D call TRBD2 (6 bases). V lost 10 bases, J lost 8 bases, and 15 bases lay in between. CDR3 length: 12 amino acids. CDR1 MDHEN and CDR2 SYDVKM come from the germline V gene. The DNA for the CDR3 is TGTGCCACCATGACTAGTGGCGATGAGCAGTTCTTC. Encoded protein: CATMTSGDEQFF.

This clonotype was seen only a few times. The chain employs TRBV7-8 and TRBJ2-1; 12 bases match TRBD2. There are 14 residues in the CDR3. The V segment lost 6 bases and the J segment 6 bases; nucleotides outside the gene matches: 3. Per germline, CDR1 SGHVS and CDR2 FQNEAQ. DNA of the CDR3: TGTGCCAGCAGGCTAGCGGGAGGGCCCAATGAGCAGTTCTTC. Encoded protein: CASRLAGGPNEQFF.

J is TRBJ2-5 and V is TRBV12-3 or TRBV12-4, with 7 bases that match TRBD1. V was pared by 6 bases and J by 7 bases, with 8 bases of the junction left unmatched. The CDR3 runs 13 residues. CDR3 residues: CASSRTGVVTQYF. The CDR3 coding sequence is TGTGCCAGCAGCCGAACAGGGGTTGTGACCCAGTACTTC.